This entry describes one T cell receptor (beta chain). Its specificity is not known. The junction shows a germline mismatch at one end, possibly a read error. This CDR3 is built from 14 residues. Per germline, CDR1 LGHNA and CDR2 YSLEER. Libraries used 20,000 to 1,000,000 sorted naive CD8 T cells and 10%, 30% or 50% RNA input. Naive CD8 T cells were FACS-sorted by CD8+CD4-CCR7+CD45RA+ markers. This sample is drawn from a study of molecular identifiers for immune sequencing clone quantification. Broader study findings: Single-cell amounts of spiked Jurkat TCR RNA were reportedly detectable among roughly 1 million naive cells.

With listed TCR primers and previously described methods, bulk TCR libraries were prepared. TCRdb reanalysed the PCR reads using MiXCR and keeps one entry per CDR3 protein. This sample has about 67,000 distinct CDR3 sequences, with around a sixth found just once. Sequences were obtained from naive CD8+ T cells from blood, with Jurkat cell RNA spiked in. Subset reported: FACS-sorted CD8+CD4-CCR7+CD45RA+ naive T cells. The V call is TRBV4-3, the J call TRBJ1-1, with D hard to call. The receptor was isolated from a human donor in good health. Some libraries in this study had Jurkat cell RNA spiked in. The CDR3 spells CACSQVEGNTEAFF. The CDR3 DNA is TGCGCCTGCAGCCAAGTAGAGGGGAACACTGAAGCTTTCTTT.